This TCR beta chain was captured by sequencing in a study of blood T cell repertoires in COVID-19. Study-level background: Donors in the United States, Italy and Spain gave samples during acute or convalescent COVID-19. T cells, B-cell-depleted T cells, or PBMCs provided the cDNA or gDNA that served as material.

Trimming took 1 base from V and 7 from J, leaving 20 bases between them. CDR1 and CDR2 (germline): MGHRA, YSYEKL. This CDR3 is built from 17 residues. Original methodology: Amplified reference gene primers provided the basis for estimating nucleated cell counts. Clones were read by immunoSEQ multiplex PCR, and TCRdb kept only the in-frame ones, dropping some. That table supplies the V and J calls and clone size; D and trimming were determined from the DNA. This repertoire shows 450,000 to 500,000 clones, approximately 85% found once; its top ten account for 3.2%. V and J are TRBV4-1 and TRBJ2-1; perhaps TRBD2 as D (6 bases). This sequence originates from a human donor in a cohort sampled during active COVID-19. Source material: peripheral blood. CDR3 residues: CASSQVTGTGALNEQFF. The CDR3 nucleotides read TGCGCCAGCAGCCAAGTAACAGGAACGGGAGCCCTAAATGAGCAGTTCTTC.